These 20 T cell receptor beta chains came from one sample sequenced in a study of early T cells in non-severe SARS-CoV-2 infection. Via MiXCR, TCRdb re-called the 5' RACE reads, giving one row per CDR3 protein. The sample shows around 60,000 distinct CDR3 sequences, just over 20% of them seen only once. Source: whole blood, taken at baseline. Receptors were obtained from an adult who was a healthcare worker with PCR-confirmed SARS-CoV-2 infection or an uninfected control (not recorded which).

The chain links TRBV12-3 or TRBV12-4 to TRBJ2-7; D possibly corresponds to TRBD1 (6 bases). Trimming shortened V by 3 bases and J by 5 bases, and 14 bases separated the two germline ends. The CDR3 length is 14 residues. The CDR3 DNA is TGTGCCAGCAGTTTTGCCAGGGGAAAGGACGAGCAGTACTTC. It is translated as CASSFARGKDEQYF.

This clonotype was picked up many times. This chain links TRBV7-2 with TRBJ2-6, with D unresolved. CDR1 is SGHTA, CDR2 FQGNSA, per germline. The CDR3 runs to 16 residues. V dropped 1 base and J dropped 0 bases, with 7 bases sitting between them. The DNA for the CDR3 is TGTGCCAGCAGCTTAGATACGGGCTCTGGGGCCAACGTCCTGACTTTC. Amino acid sequence: CASSLDTGSGANVLTF. The complete variable domain, with remaining parts taken from reference TRBV7-2 and TRBJ2-6, reads GAGVSQSPSNKVTEKGKDVELRCDPISGHTALYWYRQSLGQGLEFLIYFQGNSAPDKSGLPSDRFSAERTGGSVSTLTIQRTQQEDSAVYLCASSLDTGSGANVLTFGAGSRLTVL.

This clonotype has only a few counts. The chain links TRBV9 to TRBJ1-4; tentatively, D is TRBD1 (6 bases). Germline V gene data show CDR1 as SGDLS and CDR2 as YYNGEE. Trimming pared 4 bases from V and 2 bases from J, leaving 21 bases between. The CDR3 runs 18 residues. The CDR3, as DNA: TGTGCCAGCAGCCGCTACCCTCTCCAGGGGATTACTAATGAAAAACTGTTTTTT. It codes for CASSRYPLQGITNEKLFF.

This chain connects TRBV6-1 to TRBJ2-1, with a possible D match to TRBD2 (5 bases). This CDR3 region has 16 residues. V lost 6 bases and J lost 1, with 16 bases in between. Germline V gene data show CDR1 as MNHNS and CDR2 as SASEGT. CDR3 bases: TGTGCCAGCAGGCCCTCAGAGGGTAGGTCCTACAATGAGCAGTTCTTC. This codes for CASRPSEGRSYNEQFF.

The rearrangement uses TRBV10-3 and TRBJ2-3; weak D call: TRBD1 (5 bases). Germline CDR1 is ENHRY and CDR2 is SYGVKD. The CDR3 loop spans 13 amino acids. Trimming cost V 2 bases and J 9 bases, with 12 bases left between them. CDR3 region: CAISEQGGSTQYF. In DNA, the CDR3 is TGTGCCATCAGTGAGCAGGGTGGCAGCACGCAGTATTTT.

DNA for the CDR3: TGCGCCAGCAGCTCGGACAGGCGGGTGGAGACCCAGTACTTC. Its translation is CASSSDRRVETQYF. The chain links TRBV5-1 to TRBJ2-5, with TRBD1 matching 7 bases. Germline V gene data show CDR1 as SGHRS and CDR2 as YFSETQ. V lost 3 bases to trimming and J lost 5 bases; unmatched junction nucleotides: 7. The CDR3 sequence is 14 residues long.

This clonotype was detected only a few times. The rearrangement links TRBV7-7 to TRBJ2-1, with TRBD1 identical over 10 bases. Germline V CDR1 and CDR2: SSHAT, FNYEAQ (reference sequence). After removal of 1 base from V and 7 bases from J, the junction contained 1 base not matched to a gene. The CDR3 covers 14 residues. The CDR3 reads CASSLGTGGNEQFF. The CDR3 bases are TGTGCCAGCAGCTTAGGGACAGGGGGAAATGAGCAGTTCTTC.

This chain connects TRBV4-1 to TRBJ2-5, with TRBD1 matching 9 bases. Trimming at V came to 1 base and at J to 5 bases, leaving 5 bases not matched to a gene. The CDR3 spans 15 residues. Germline-derived CDR1 and CDR2 are MGHRA and YSYEKL. This chain's CDR3 is CASSQAPDRGETQYF. The CDR3 DNA reads TGCGCCAGCAGCCAAGCCCCCGACAGGGGGGAGACCCAGTACTTC.

This clonotype was detected many times. V gene TRBV14 combines with J gene TRBJ2-5; TRBD2 might be the D (5 bases). This CDR3 comprises 16 residues. CDR1 is SGHDN and CDR2 is FVKESK in the germline V gene. V lost 1 base, J lost 1 base, and 13 bases lay in between. CDR3: CASSQVSGWIQETQYF. The CDR3 DNA is TGTGCCAGCAGCCAAGTTTCGGGGTGGATCCAAGAGACCCAGTACTTC.

The chain recombines TRBV24-1 with TRBJ2-2; 9 bases match TRBD1. Per the germline V gene, CDR1 is KGHDR and CDR2 is SFDVKD. V lost 2 bases and J lost 5; bases outside the gene matches: 5. The length of the CDR3 is 16 residues. CDR3 DNA: TGTGCCACCAGTGATTCCGGGACAGGGTTGACCGGGGAGCTGTTTTTT. It codes for CATSDSGTGLTGELFF.

In its sample, this clonotype was seen a few times. The chain couples TRBV20-1 to TRBJ2-7; D call uncertain. CDR1 DFQATT and CDR2 SNEGSKA come from the germline V gene (reference sequence). Trimming shortened V by 6 bases and J by 2 bases, and 8 bases separated the two germline ends. This CDR3 is 11 amino acids long. CDR3 amino acids: CSATDTYEQYF. The CDR3 bases are TGCAGTGCCACTGACACCTACGAGCAGTACTTC.

This clonotype came up once. The chain employs TRBV29-1 and TRBJ1-2; D is perhaps TRBD1 (6 bases). Germline loops: CDR1 SQVTM, CDR2 ANQGSEA. There are 11 residues in the CDR3. The V end was cut by 0 bases, the J end by 9 bases, with 8 bases between. The CDR3 loop reads CSVEEGARYTF. CDR3 bases: TGCAGCGTTGAAGAGGGGGCCCGCTACACCTTC.

This clonotype was counted a few times. V is TRBV7-9 and J is TRBJ1-6, with D unclear. CDR1 and CDR2 (germline): SEHNR, FQNEAQ (reference sequence). The CDR3 spans 16 residues. With 4 bases removed from V and 5 bases from J, the gap between germline ends came to 15 bases. CDR3 sequence (DNA): TGTGCCAGCAGCTATCTTTGGCATGGAAATAATTCACCCCTCCACTTT. Translation: CASSYLWHGNNSPLHF.

The table lists this clonotype with a few counts. The chain couples TRBV10-3 to TRBJ1-2; no definite D call. Trimming stripped 2 bases from V and 9 bases from J, with 7 bases between. The CDR3 is 11 amino acids. CDR1 is ENHRY, CDR2 SYGVKD, per germline. Here the CDR3 reads CAISEGVRYTF. CDR3 bases: TGTGCCATCAGTGAGGGGGTACGCTACACCTTC.

This clonotype was seen only a few times. V and J are TRBV7-9 and TRBJ2-1; tentatively, D is TRBD2 (5 bases). Trimming removed 2 bases from V and 7 bases from J, with 12 bases in between. The CDR3 totals 14 residues. Per the germline V gene, CDR1 is SEHNR and CDR2 is FQNEAQ (reference sequence). The CDR3 DNA reads TGTGCCAGCAGCTTAAGGTATAGGGAGAATGAGCAGTTCTTC. Encoded protein: CASSLRYRENEQFF. Variable domain in full (rest from reference TRBV7-9 and TRBJ2-1): DTGVSQNPRHKITKRGQNVTFRCDPISEHNRLYWYRQTLGQGPEFLTYFQNEAQLEKSRLLSDRFSAERPKGSFSTLEIQRTEQGDSAMYLCASSLRYRENEQFFGPGTRLTVL.

The chain carries TRBV4-1 and TRBJ1-5, with TRBD1 as a possible D gene (5 bases). This CDR3 has 13 amino acids. CDR1 and CDR2 (germline): MGHRA, YSYEKL. V lost 5 bases and J lost 6, with 11 bases in between. This CDR3 reads CASSTQGLQPQHF. As DNA, the CDR3 is TGCGCCAGCAGCACCCAGGGCCTTCAGCCCCAGCATTTT.

This clonotype turned up a few times. The chain joins TRBV7-9 to TRBJ1-6; 11 positions match TRBD1. The CDR3 has 16 residues. The junction had 11 bases not matched to a gene; V was cut back by 7 bases and J by 9 bases. Germline assignment: CDR1 SEHNR and CDR2 FQNEAQ (reference sequence). The CDR3 nucleotides read TGTGCCAGCACCACCGAATCGGGGACAGGGGGTTCACCCCTCCACTTT. It is translated as CASTTESGTGGSPLHF.

This chain joins TRBV20-1 and TRBJ2-1, with D unclear. Germline CDR1 is DFQATT and CDR2 is SNEGSKA (reference sequence). This CDR3 has 13 residues. V lost 4 bases and J 6 bases, leaving 13 bases between the germline ends. The CDR3 loop is CSANAPPSNEQFF. The DNA of the CDR3 is TGCAGTGCTAACGCCCCTCCCAGCAATGAGCAGTTCTTC.

The chain is built from TRBV5-1 and TRBJ1-4; the D is unclear. This CDR3 has 13 residues. V was trimmed by 4 bases and J by 7 bases, leaving 11 bases between them. Germline CDR1 SGHRS, CDR2 YFSETQ. CDR3 residues: CASSLETGEKLFF. The CDR3 DNA reads as TGCGCCAGCAGCCTGGAAACGGGTGAAAAACTGTTTTTT.

This clonotype appeared a single time. This sequence joins TRBV12-3 or TRBV12-4 and TRBJ2-5; possibly TRBD1 for D (5 bases). The CDR3 sequence is 13 residues long. V was shortened by 5 bases and J by 1 base, with 8 bases between the two germline ends. The CDR3 DNA follows: TGTGCCAGCAGTACGACAGTCCAAGAGACCCAGTACTTC. Protein product: CASSTTVQETQYF.